Listed below are T cell receptor beta chains from one sample, sequenced in a study of tumour-infiltrating T cells in Burkitt lymphoma. Generated by immunoSEQ multiplex PCR, the TCRdb table keeps only in-frame clones and is missing some. The sample yields under 5,500 clones, about 81% seen once. Input material: tumor tissue. These TCRs come from a human donor with diffuse large B-cell lymphoma. Some clones in this sample may be carry-over from other donors' samples. The CDR3 runs from the conserved cysteine through the conserved F or W. D genes are given only for firm matches. Clone size is stated in some rows and not others, as once, few, many or a class when expanded.

NA,TRBV5-6,NA,TRBJ2-5,TGTGCCAGCAGCTGGAGGCAGGAAACTAAAGAGACCCAGTACTTC,CASSWRQETKETQYF
NA,TRBV27,NA,TRBJ1-3,TGTGCCAGCATGGGGCAATTCTCTGGAAACACCATATATTTT,CASMGQFSGNTIYF
NA,TRBV2,NA,TRBJ2-4,TGTGCCAGCAGTGACCAGAGATTAGCCAAAAACATTCAGTACTTC,CASSDQRLAKNIQYF
TRBD1,TRBV18,NA,TRBJ1-3,TGTGCCAGCTCACGAGGACAGGGGGCATCTGGAAACACCATATATTTT,CASSRGQGASGNTIYF
NA,TRBV18,NA,TRBJ1-1,TGTGCCAGCTCACCAAAGAGTAAAACTGAAGCTTTTTTT,CASSPKSKTEAFF
TRBD1,TRBV7-2,NA,TRBJ2-3,TGTGCCAGCAGCCTACTCGGACAGGCAGATACGCAGTATTTT,CASSLLGQADTQYF
NA,TRBV18,NA,TRBJ2-7,TGTGCCAGCTCACCGTTGCCCAATAGCGAGCAGTACTTC,CASSPLPNSEQYF
NA,TRBV11-2,few,TRBJ1-1,TGTGCCAGCAGCTTACAGAACACTGAAGCTTTCTTT,CASSLQNTEAFF
NA,TRBV19,few,TRBJ1-1,TGTGCCAGTAGTATTCAGGGGTTTACTGAAGCTTTCTTT,CASSIQGFTEAFF
NA,TRBV18,NA,TRBJ1-2,TGTGCCAGCTCACCCGGGGGGCCCACCTATGGCTACACCTTC,CASSPGGPTYGYTF
TRBD1,TRBV29-1,NA,TRBJ1-1,TGCAGCGTCTATCTGGGCAGGGGGCGTAGTATGAACACTGAAGCTTTCTTT,CSVYLGRGRSMNTEAFF
NA,TRBV7-9,NA,TRBJ1-1,TGTGCCAGCAGCTTAACTGGGGACACTGAAGCTTTCTTT,CASSLTGDTEAFF
TRBD2,TRBV27,NA,TRBJ2-5,TGTGCCAGCAGTCCCGGACTAGCGCGGTTGGAGACCCAGTACTTC,CASSPGLARLETQYF
TRBD2,TRBV18,NA,TRBJ2-5,TGTGCCAGCTCATCAACTAGCGGGGAGAGGGAGACCCAGTACTTC,CASSSTSGERETQYF
TRBD1,TRBV30,few,TRBJ1-2,TGTGCCTGGTCGGGACAGGGGGCAGAATATGGCTACACCTTC,CAWSGQGAEYGYTF
TRBD2,TRBV10-2,once,TRBJ2-4,TGCGCCAGCGAAGTTCAGCGGGAGGGCCCGGGGGGAAACATTCAGTACTTC,CASEVQREGPGGNIQYF
NA,TRBV11-2,NA,TRBJ2-2,TGTGCCAGCAGCCATAACACCGGGGAGCTGTTTTTT,CASSHNTGELFF
TRBD1,TRBV6-5,NA,TRBJ2-2,TGTGCCAGCAGCAGGACAGGGAACACCGGGGAGCTGTTTTTT,CASSRTGNTGELFF
TRBD2,TRBV28,NA,TRBJ2-5,TGTGCCAGCAGTCCCAGGACTAGTAAGACGGAGACCCAGTACTTC,CASSPRTSKTETQYF
NA,TRBV27,NA,TRBJ1-1,TGTGCCAGCAGTCCCATGACAGGCCTGAACACTGAAGCTTTCTTT,CASSPMTGLNTEAFF
NA,TRBV9,NA,TRBJ2-3,TGTGCCAGCAGCGTAGGGGACATCTTCACAGATACGCAGTATTTT,CASSVGDIFTDTQYF
NA,TRBV9,NA,TRBJ1-3,TGTGCCAGCAGCGCCTACAGGGAAGACACCATATATTTT,CASSAYREDTIYF
TRBD2,TRBV7-2,NA,TRBJ2-7,TGTGCCAGCAGCCTGCTAGCGGGAGTTACCTACGAGCAGTACTTC,CASSLLAGVTYEQYF
NA,TRBV4-1,NA,TRBJ2-6,TGCGCCAGCAGCCAAGAAGTCATCTCCTCTGGGGCCAACGTCCTGACTTTC,CASSQEVISSGANVLTF
NA,TRBV29-1,NA,TRBJ2-5,TGCAGCGTTGAAGTTGGACCAGAGACCCAGTACTTC,CSVEVGPETQYF
NA,TRBV28,NA,TRBJ1-1,TGTGCCAGCACCCGACGGAAAACTGAAGCTTTCTTT,CASTRRKTEAFF
NA,TRBV7-9,few,TRBJ2-7,TGTGCCAGCAGCTTAGCGCAGGTCGAGCAGTACTTC,CASSLAQVEQYF
NA,TRBV9,NA,TRBJ2-7,TGTGCCAGCAGCGTAGCAGGAACCATAAGCTCCTACGAGCAGTACTTC,CASSVAGTISSYEQYF
NA,TRBV19,few,TRBJ2-2,TGTGCCATGGCGACCGGGGAGACCGGGGAGCTGTTTTTT,CAMATGETGELFF
NA,TRBV5-5,NA,TRBJ1-1,TGTGCCAGCAGCCGCCGGGACCCCTACGGCACTGAAGCTTTCTTT,CASSRRDPYGTEAFF
TRBD1,TRBV30,NA,TRBJ2-2,TGTGCCTGGAGACGTGATGACAGGGACACCGGGGAGCTGTTTTTT,CAWRRDDRDTGELFF
NA,TRBV28,once,TRBJ2-7,TGTGCCAGCAGCCTGGACGGGATCTACGAGCAGTACTTC,CASSLDGIYEQYF
NA,TRBV7-2,once,TRBJ1-3,TGTGCCAGCAGCCATGGGGGATACTCTGGAAACACCATATATTTT,CASSHGGYSGNTIYF
NA,TRBV14,NA,TRBJ2-7,TGTGCCAGCAGCCCTGCTTGGGGGGGGGCGCTTGGCTACGAGCAGTACTTC,CASSPAWGGALGYEQYF